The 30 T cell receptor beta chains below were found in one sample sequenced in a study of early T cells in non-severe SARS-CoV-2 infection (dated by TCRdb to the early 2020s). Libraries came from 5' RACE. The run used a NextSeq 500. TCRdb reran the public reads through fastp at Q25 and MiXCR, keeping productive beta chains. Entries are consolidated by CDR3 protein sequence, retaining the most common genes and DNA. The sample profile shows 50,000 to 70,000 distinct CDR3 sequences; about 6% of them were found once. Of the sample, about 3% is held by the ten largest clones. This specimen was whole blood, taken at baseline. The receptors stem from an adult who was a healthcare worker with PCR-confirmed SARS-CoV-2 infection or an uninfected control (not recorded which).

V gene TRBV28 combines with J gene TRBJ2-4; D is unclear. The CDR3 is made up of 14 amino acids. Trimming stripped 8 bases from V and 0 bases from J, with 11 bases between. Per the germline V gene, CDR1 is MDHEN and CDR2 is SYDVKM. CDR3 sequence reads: CASALRLAKNIQYF. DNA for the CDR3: TGTGCCAGCGCTTTGAGGTTAGCCAAAAACATTCAGTACTTC.

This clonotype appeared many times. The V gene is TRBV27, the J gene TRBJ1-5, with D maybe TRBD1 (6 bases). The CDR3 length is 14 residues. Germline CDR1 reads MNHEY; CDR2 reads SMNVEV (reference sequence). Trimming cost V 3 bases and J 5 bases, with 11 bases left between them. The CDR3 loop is CASSFQGGDQPQHF. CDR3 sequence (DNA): TGTGCCAGCAGTTTTCAAGGGGGTGATCAGCCCCAGCATTTT.

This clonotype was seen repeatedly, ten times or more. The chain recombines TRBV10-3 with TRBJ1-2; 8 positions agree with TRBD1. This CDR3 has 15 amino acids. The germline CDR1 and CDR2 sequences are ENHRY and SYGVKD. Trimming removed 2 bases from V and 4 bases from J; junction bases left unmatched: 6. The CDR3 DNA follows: TGTGCCATCAGTGAGGGACAGGGACCTTTCTATGGCTACACCTTC. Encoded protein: CAISEGQGPFYGYTF.

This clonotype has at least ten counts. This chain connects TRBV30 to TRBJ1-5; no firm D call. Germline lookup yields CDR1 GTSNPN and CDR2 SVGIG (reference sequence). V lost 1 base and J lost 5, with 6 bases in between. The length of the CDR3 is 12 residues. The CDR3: CAWSEGYQPQHF. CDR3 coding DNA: TGTGCCTGGAGTGAAGGGTATCAGCCCCAGCATTTT.

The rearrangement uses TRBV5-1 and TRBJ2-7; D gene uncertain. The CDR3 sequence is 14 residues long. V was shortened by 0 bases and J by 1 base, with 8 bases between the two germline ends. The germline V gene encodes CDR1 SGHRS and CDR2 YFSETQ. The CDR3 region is CASSLDGLSYEQYF. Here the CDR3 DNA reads TGCGCCAGCAGCTTGGACGGTTTATCCTACGAGCAGTACTTC.

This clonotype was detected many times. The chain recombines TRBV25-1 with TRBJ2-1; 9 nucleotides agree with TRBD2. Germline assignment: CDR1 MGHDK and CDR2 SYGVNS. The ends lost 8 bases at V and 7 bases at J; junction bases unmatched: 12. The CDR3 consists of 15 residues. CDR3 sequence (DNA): TGTGCCAGCGCGGACGCGGCGGGAGGGCCGAATGAGCAGTTCTTC. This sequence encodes CASADAAGGPNEQFF.

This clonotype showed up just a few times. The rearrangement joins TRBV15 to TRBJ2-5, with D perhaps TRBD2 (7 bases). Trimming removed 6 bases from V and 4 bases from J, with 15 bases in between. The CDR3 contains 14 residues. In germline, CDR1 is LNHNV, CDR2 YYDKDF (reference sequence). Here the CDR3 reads CATRHRGGGETQYF. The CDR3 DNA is TGTGCCACCAGGCATAGGGGGGGCGGAGAGACCCAGTACTTC.

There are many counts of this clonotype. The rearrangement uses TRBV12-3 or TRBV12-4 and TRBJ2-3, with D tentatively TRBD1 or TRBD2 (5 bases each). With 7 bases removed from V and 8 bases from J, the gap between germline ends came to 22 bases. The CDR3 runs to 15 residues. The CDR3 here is CASTLGGLGVGTQYF. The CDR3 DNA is TGTGCCAGCACCTTGGGTGGACTGGGGGTGGGTACGCAGTATTTT.

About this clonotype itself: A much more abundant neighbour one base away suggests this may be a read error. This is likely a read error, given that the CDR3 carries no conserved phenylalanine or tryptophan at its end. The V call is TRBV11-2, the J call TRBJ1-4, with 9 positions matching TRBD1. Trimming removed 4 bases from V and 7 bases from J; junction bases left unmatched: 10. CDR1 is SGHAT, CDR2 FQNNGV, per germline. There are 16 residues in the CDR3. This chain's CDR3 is CASSYFRTGVSEKLFL. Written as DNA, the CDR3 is TGTGCCAGCAGCTACTTCCGGACAGGGGTTTCTGAAAAACTGTTTCTT.

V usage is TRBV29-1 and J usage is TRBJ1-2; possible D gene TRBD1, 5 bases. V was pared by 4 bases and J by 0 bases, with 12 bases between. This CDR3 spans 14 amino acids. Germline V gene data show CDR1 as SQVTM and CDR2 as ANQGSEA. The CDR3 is CSVVPGTANYGYTF. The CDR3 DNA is TGCAGCGTTGTACCAGGGACTGCTAACTATGGCTACACCTTC.

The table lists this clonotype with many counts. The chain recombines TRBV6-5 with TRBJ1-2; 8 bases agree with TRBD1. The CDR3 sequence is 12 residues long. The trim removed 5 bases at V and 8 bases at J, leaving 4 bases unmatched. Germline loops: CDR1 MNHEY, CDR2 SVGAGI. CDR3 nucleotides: TGTGCCAGCAGTCGACAGGGGAGCGGCTACACCTTC. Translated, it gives CASSRQGSGYTF.

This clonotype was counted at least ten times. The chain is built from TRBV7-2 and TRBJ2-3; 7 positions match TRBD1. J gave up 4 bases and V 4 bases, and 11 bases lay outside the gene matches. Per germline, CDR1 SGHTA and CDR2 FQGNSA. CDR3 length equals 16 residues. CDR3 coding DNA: TGTGCCAGCAGCTCCTCTTGGGGCACAGGGGCAGATACGCAGTATTTT. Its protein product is CASSSSWGTGADTQYF.

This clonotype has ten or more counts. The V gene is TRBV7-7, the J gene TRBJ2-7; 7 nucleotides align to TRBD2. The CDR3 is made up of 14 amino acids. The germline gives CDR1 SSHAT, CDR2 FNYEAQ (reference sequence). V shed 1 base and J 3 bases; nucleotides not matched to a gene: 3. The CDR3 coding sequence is TGTGCCAGCAGCTTAGGGGCTAGCGGCTACGAGCAGTACTTC. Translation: CASSLGASGYEQYF.

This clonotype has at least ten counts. DNA of the CDR3: TGTGCCAGCATTCCGACTGCCCGAACAGGGTCTAACTATGGCTACACCTTC. Protein sequence: CASIPTARTGSNYGYTF. This chain joins TRBV2 and TRBJ1-2; possibly TRBD1 for D (6 bases). Germline V gene lookup returns CDR1 SNHLY and CDR2 FYNNEI. The germline V and J ends were trimmed by 7 bases and 0 bases, with 21 bases remaining between them. This CDR3 region has 17 residues.

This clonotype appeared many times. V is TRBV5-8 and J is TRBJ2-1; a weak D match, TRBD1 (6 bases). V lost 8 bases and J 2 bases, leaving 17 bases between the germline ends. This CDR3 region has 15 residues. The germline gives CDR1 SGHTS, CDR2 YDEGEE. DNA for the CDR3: TGTGCCAGAAATCAGGGGAAACTGACCTACAATGAGCAGTTCTTC. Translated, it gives CARNQGKLTYNEQFF.

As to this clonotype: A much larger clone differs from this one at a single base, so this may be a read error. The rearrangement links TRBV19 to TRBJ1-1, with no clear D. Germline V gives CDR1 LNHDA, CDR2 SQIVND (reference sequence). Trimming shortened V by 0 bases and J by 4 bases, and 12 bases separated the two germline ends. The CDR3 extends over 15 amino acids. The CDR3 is CASSIDLRPSTEAFF. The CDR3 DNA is TGTGCCAGTAGTATAGATCTCCGACCGAGCACTGAAGCTTTCTTT.

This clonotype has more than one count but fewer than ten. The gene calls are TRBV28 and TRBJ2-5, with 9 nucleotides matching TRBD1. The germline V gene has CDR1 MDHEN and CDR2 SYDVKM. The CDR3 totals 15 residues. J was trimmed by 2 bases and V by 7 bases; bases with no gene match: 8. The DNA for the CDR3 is TGTGCCAGCACCCTTTTGGACAGGGGACAAGAGACCCAGTACTTC. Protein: CASTLLDRGQETQYF. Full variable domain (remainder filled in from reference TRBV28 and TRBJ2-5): DVKVTQSSRYLVKRTGEKVFLECVQDMDHENMFWYRQDPGLGLRLIYFSYDVKMKEKGDIPEGYSVSREKKERFSLILESASTNQTSMYLCASTLLDRGQETQYFGPGTRLLVL.

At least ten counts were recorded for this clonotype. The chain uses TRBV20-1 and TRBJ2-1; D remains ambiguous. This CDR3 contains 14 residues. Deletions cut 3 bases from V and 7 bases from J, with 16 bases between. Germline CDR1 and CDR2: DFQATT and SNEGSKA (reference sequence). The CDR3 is CSASLQRVLNEQFF. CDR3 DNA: TGCAGTGCTAGCCTACAACGGGTTTTGAATGAGCAGTTCTTC.

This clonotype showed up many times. CDR3 nucleotides: TGCGCCAGCAGCGCACAGGGGGCGGTCACTGAAGCTTTCTTT. It is translated as CASSAQGAVTEAFF. The chain employs TRBV5-1 and TRBJ1-1; TRBD1 agrees at 9 bases. The CDR3 covers 14 residues. Losses at the gene ends were 4 bases for V and 4 bases for J; bases not matched to a gene: 5. CDR1 and CDR2 from the germline V gene are SGHRS and YFSETQ.

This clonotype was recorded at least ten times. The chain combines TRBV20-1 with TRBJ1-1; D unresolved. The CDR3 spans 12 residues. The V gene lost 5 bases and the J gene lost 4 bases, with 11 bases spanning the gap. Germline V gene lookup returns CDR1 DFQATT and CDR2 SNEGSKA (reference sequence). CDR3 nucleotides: TGCAGTGCTTGCGGGGTCGCCACTGAAGCTTTCTTT. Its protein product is CSACGVATEAFF.

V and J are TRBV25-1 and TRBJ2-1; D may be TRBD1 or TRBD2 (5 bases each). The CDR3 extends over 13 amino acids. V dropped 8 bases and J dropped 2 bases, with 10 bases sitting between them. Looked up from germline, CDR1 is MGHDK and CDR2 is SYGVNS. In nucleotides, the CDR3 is TGTGCCAGCGTTGGGGGACCCTACAATGAGCAGTTCTTC. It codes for CASVGGPYNEQFF.

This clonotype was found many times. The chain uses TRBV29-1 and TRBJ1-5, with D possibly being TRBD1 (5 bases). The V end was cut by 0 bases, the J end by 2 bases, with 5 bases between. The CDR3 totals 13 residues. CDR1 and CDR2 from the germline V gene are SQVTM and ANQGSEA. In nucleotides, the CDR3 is TGCAGCGTTGAAGAACAGGGCAATCAGCCCCAGCATTTT. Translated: CSVEEQGNQPQHF.

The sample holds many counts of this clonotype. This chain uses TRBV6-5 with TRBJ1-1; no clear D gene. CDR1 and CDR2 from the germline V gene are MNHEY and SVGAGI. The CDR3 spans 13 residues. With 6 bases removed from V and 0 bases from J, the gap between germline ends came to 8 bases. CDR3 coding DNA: TGTGCCAGCAGCGGGCAAATGAACACTGAAGCTTTCTTT. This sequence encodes CASSGQMNTEAFF.

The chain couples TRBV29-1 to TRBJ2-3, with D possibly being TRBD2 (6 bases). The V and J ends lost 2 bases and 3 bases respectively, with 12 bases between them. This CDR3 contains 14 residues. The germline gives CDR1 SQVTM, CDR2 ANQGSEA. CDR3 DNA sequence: TGCAGCGTTGAACCGGGAGAGAATACAGATACGCAGTATTTT. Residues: CSVEPGENTDTQYF.

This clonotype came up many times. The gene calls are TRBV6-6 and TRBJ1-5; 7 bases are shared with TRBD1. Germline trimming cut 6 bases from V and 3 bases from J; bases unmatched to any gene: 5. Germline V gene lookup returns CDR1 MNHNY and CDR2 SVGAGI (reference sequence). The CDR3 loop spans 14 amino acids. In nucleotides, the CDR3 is TGTGCCAGCAGGCAACAGGGGAACAATCAGCCCCAGCATTTT. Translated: CASRQQGNNQPQHF.

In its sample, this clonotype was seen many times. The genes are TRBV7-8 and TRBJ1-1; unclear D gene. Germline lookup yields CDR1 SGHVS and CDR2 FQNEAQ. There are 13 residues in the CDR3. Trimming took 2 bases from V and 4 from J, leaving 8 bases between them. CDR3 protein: CASSLIWGTEAFF. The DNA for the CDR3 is TGTGCCAGCAGCTTAATATGGGGCACTGAAGCTTTCTTT.

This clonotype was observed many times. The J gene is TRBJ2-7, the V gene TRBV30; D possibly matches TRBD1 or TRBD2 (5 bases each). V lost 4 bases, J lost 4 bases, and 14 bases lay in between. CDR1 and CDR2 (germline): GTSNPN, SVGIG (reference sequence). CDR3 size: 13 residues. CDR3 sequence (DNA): TGTGCCTGGAATACGGGACGACGATACGAGCAGTACTTC. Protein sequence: CAWNTGRRYEQYF.

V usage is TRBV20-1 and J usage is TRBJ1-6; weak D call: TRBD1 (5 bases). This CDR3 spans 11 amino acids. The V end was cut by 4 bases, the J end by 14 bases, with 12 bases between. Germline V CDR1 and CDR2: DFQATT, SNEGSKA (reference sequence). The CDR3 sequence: CSATKQVTLHF. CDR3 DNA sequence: TGCAGTGCTACGAAACAGGTTACCCTCCACTTT.

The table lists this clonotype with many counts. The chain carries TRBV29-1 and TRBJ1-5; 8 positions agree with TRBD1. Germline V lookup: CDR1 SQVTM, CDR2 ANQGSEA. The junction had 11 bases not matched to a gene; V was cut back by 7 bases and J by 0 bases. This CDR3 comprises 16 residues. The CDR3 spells CSASGQESNSNQPQHF. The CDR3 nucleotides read TGCAGCGCTTCGGGACAGGAGTCGAATAGCAATCAGCCCCAGCATTTT.

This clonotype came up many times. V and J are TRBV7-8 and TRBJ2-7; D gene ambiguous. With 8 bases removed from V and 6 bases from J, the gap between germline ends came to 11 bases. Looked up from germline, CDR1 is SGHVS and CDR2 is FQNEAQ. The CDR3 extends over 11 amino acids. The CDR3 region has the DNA TGTGCCAGCCAGAATCAGGTCGAGCAGTACTTC. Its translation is CASQNQVEQYF.